This T cell receptor beta chain is from a study of cytomegalovirus exposure and HLA in healthy donors. Overall study: Earlier work reported around 110 million unique TCR beta sequences from 150 million to 200 million T cells.

Primers included in the PCR were 60 Vbeta and 13 Jbeta primers. This table comes from immunoSEQ multiplex PCR, and its TCRdb copy is limited to in-frame clones, with some not included. The table lists around 68,000 clones, approximately 83% of them singletons. CDR1 is SGHTA, CDR2 FQGNSA, per germline. V lost 1 base, J lost 2 bases, and 14 bases lay in between. This CDR3 spans 16 amino acids. The clonotype originates from a female donor in good health and CMV-seronegative. The V call is TRBV7-2, the J call TRBJ2-5; TRBD1 is a possible D gene (7 bases). The sequenced material came from PBMCs. CDR3 protein: CASSLGMTGRQETQYF. The CDR3 nucleotides read TGTGCCAGCAGCTTAGGAATGACAGGGAGGCAAGAGACCCAGTACTTC.